Below, one T cell receptor beta chain is given with its context. The CDR3 extends over 15 amino acids. Trimming cost V 0 bases and J 6 bases, with 13 bases left between them. Germline CDR1 SGHRS, CDR2 YFSETQ. This record belongs to a study of shared clonotypes between healthy human individuals. Investigators divided CD4+ cells into CD45RA+ naive and CD45RA-negative memory subsets. Sequencing was performed with immunoSEQ multiplex PCR; in TCRdb, only in-frame clones are kept and a portion is missing. The sample records hundreds of thousands of clones, roughly 95% being singletons. The specimen was naive CD4+ T cells sorted from blood. Sample subset: CD45RA+ positively selected. The sequence came from a woman in her 30s in good health. The chain uses TRBV5-1 and TRBJ1-3; no reliable D call. This CDR3 is CASSLGEGFVNTIYF. Written as DNA, the CDR3 is TGCGCCAGCAGCTTGGGGGAAGGATTCGTAAACACCATATATTTT.